This TCR beta chain was found in a study of T cells in Graves' hyperthyroidism and ophthalmopathy. Whole-study results and caveats: Blood also held most thyroid clonotypes expanded beyond 0.001. A 13 V-J model separated ophthalmopathy from stable hyperthyroidism.

The CDR3 loop spans 16 amino acids. V lost 0 bases, J lost 0 bases, and 12 bases lay in between. Germline-derived CDR1 and CDR2 are DFQATT and SNEGSKA (reference sequence). Researchers amplified the TCR beta CDR3 regions from RNA transcripts. TCR CDR3 underwent first-round RT-PCR with the HTBI primer set. In TCRdb, the multiplex PCR reads were re-called with MiXCR into one record per CDR3 protein. Among some 530,000 distinct CDR3 sequences listed, about 20% were seen once. Subjects with ophthalmopathy showed a Clinical Activity Score no lower than 3, a NOSPECS grade no lower than 4, and a duration shorter than 3 months. The authors took PBMCs from 8.5 to 10 ml fresh peripheral blood. Comments on this clonotype: Its specificity is not known.

This clonotype was obtained from a woman between 65 and 79 years old with Graves' ophthalmopathy. The rearrangement joins TRBV20-1 to TRBJ1-5, with D hard to call. The material sequenced was blood. DNA of the CDR3: TGCAGTGCTAGAGAAAAGGTGTTAAATAGCAATCAGCCCCAGCATTTT. Translating it yields CSAREKVLNSNQPQHF.